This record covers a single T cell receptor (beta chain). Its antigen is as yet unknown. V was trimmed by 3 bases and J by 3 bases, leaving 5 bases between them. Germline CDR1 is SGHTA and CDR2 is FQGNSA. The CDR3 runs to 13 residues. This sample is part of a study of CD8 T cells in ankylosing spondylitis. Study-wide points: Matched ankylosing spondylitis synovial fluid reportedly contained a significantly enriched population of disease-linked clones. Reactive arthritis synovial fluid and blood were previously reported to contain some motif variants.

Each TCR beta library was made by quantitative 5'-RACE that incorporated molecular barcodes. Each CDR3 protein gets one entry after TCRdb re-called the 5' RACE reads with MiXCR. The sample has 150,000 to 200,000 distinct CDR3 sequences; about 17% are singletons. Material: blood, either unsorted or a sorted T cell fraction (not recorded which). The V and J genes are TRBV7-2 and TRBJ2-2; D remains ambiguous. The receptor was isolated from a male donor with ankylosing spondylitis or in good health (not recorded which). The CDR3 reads CASSFLYTGELFF. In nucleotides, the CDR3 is TGTGCCAGCAGCTTTTTATACACCGGGGAGCTGTTTTTT.